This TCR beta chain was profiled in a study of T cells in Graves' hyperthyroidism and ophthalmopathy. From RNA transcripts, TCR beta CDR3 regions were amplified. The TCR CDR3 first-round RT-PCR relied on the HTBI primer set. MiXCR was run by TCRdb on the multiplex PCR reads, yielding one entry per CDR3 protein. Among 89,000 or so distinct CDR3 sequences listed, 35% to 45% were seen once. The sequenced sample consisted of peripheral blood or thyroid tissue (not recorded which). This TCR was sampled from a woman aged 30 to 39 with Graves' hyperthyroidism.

The CDR3 sequence: CSVGGTRSETQYF. CDR3 sequence (DNA): TGCAGCGTGGGAGGGACTAGATCAGAGACCCAGTACTTC. The rearrangement joins TRBV29-1 to TRBJ2-5; 8 bases line up with TRBD2. The germline V gene has CDR1 SQVTM and CDR2 ANQGSEA. CDR3 length: 13 amino acids. The trim removed 6 bases at V and 4 bases at J, leaving 7 bases unmatched.